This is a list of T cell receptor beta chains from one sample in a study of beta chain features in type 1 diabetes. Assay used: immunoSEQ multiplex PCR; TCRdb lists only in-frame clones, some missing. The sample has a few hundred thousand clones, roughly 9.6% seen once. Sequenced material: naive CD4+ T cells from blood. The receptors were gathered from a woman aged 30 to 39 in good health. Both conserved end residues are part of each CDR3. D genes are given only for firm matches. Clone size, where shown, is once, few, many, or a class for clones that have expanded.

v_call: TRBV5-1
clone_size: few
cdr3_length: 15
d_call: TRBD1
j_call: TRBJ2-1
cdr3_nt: TGCGCCAGCAGCTTGGGGACAGGGGCCCACAGGGAGCAGTTCTTC
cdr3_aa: CASSLGTGAHREQFF

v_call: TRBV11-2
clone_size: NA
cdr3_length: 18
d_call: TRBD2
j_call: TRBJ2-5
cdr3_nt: TGTGCCAGCAGCTTAGGACTCCTAGCGGGAGGGTCCCAAGAGACCCAGTACTTC
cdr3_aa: CASSLGLLAGGSQETQYF

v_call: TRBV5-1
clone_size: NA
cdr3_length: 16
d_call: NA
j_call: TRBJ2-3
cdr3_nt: TGCGCCAGCAGCCCCGCGTGGGGCTCCGGGTTAGATACGCAGTATTTT
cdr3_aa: CASSPAWGSGLDTQYF

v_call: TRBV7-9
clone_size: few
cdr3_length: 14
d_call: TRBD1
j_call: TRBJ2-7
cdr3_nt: TGTGCCAGCAGCCGGACAGGGGCCCCCTACGAGCAGTACTTC
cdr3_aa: CASSRTGAPYEQYF

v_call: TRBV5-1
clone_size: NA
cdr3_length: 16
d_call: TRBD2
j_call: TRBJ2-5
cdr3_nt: TGCGCCAGCAGCCCCTGGACTAGCGGGGACCAAGAGACCCAGTACTTC
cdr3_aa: CASSPWTSGDQETQYF

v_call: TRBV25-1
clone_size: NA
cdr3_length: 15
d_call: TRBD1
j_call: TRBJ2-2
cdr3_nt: TGTGCCAGCAGTGAGGGGGACAGGGAGCTCGGGGAGCTGTTTTTT
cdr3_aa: CASSEGDRELGELFF

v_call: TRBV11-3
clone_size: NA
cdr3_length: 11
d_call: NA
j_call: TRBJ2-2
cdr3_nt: TGTGCCAGTAAGAGTACCGGGGAGCTGTTTTTT
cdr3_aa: CASKSTGELFF

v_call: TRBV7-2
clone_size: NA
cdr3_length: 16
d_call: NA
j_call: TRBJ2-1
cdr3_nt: TGTGCCAGCAGCCTCCAGACTAGGCGAATTAACAATGAGCAGTTCTTC
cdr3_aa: CASSLQTRRINNEQFF

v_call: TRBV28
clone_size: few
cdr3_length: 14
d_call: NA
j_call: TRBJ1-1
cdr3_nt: TGTGCCAGCAGACCCGGGACACTGAACACTGAAGCTTTCTTT
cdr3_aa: CASRPGTLNTEAFF

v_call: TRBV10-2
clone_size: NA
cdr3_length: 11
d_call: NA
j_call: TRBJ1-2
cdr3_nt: TGCGCCAGCAGCACAGGCTATGGCTACACCTTC
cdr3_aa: CASSTGYGYTF

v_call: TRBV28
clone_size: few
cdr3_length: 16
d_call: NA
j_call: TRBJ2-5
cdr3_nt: TGTGCCAGCAGTTTATCGTCAGGGAAGACGCAAGAGACCCAGTACTTC
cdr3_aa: CASSLSSGKTQETQYF

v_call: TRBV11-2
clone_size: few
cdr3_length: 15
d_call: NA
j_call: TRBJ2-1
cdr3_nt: TGTGCCAGCAGCTTAGGAGGGCTAGCGAACAATGAGCAGTTCTTC
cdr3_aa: CASSLGGLANNEQFF

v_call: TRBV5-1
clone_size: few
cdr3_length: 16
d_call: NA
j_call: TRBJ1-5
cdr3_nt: TGCGCCAGCAGCTTATTTCTTAGCTCGAGCAATCAGCCCCAGCATTTT
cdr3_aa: CASSLFLSSSNQPQHF

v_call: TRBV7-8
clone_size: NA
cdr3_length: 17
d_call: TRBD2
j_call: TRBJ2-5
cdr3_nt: TGTGCCAGCAGCTTAGGAGGAGCGGGAGCATCTGTGAAGACCCAGTACTTC
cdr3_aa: CASSLGGAGASVKTQYF

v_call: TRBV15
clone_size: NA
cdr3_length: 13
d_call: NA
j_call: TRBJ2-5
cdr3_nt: TGTGCCACCAGCAGAGCGGAGTGGGAGACCCAGTACTTC
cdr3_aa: CATSRAEWETQYF

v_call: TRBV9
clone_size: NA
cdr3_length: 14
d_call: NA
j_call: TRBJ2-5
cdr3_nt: TGTGCCAGCAGCGCAGGAGGCTTACAAGAGACCCAGTACTTC
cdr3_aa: CASSAGGLQETQYF

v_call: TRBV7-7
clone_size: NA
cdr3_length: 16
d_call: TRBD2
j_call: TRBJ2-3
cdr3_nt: TGTGCTAGCAGCCACGGACTAGCGGGAAACACAGATACGCAGTATTTT
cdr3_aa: CASSHGLAGNTDTQYF

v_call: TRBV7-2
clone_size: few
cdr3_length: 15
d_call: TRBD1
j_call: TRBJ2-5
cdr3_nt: TGTGCCAGCAGCTTATCGCTGGACAGGGAAGAGACCCAGTACTTC
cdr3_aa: CASSLSLDREETQYF

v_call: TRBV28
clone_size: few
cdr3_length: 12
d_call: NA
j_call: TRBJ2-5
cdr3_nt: TGTGCCAGCAGTTTCGCTAGGGAGACCCAGTACTTC
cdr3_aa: CASSFARETQYF

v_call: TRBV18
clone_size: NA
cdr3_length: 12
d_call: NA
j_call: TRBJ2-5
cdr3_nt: TGTGCCAGCTCACCAAATTCGGAGACCCAGTACTTC
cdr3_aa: CASSPNSETQYF

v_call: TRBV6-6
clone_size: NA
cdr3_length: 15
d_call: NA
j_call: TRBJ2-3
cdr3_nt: TGTGCCAGCAGTCAAGTTTCCGGGGTAACAGATACGCAGTATTTT
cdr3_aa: CASSQVSGVTDTQYF

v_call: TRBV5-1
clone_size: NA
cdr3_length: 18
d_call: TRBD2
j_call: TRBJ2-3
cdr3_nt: TGCGCCAGCAGCTTGAACAGGCTAGCGGGAGCTAGCACAGATACGCAGTATTTT
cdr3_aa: CASSLNRLAGASTDTQYF

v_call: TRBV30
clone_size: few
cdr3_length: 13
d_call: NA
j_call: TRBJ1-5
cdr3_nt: TGTGCCTGGAGTGTCCGGCGGGGGCAGCCCCAGCATTTT
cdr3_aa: CAWSVRRGQPQHF

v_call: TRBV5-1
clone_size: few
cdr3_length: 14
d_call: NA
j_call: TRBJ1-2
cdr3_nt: TGCGCCAGCAGCTATGCGACTGAAGACTATGGCTACACCTTC
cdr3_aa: CASSYATEDYGYTF

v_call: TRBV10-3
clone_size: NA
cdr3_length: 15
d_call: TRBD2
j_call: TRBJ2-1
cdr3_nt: TGTGCCATCAGTGACTTAGCGGGAGTTGGCAATGAGCAGTTCTTC
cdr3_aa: CAISDLAGVGNEQFF

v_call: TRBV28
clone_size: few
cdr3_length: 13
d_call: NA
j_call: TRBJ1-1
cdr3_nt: TGTGCCAGCAGCCTGGAGTTCGACACTGAAGCTTTCTTT
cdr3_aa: CASSLEFDTEAFF

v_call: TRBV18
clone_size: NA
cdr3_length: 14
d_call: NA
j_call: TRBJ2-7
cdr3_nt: TGTGCCAGCTCACCACCGAGTCTAGAGTACGAGCAGTACTTC
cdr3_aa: CASSPPSLEYEQYF

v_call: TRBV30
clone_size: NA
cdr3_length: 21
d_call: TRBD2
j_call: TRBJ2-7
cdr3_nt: TGTGCCTGGAGTGTCGGCCCCCGGAGGCGACTAGCGGGAGGAACCTCCTACGAGCAGTACTTC
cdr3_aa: CAWSVGPRRRLAGGTSYEQYF

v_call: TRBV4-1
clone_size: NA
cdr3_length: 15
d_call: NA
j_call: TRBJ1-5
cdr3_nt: TGCGCCAGCAGCCAAGACTGGGGGGACAATCAGCCCCAGCATTTT
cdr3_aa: CASSQDWGDNQPQHF

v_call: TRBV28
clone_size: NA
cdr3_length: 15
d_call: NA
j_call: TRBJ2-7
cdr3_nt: TGTGCCACCCGGCGGGGATTATTGAGCTCCTACGAGCAGTACTTC
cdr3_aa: CATRRGLLSSYEQYF

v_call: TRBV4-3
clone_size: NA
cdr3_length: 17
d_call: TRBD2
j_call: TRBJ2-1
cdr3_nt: TGCGCCAGCAGCCAAGATCTTAAAACTAGCGGGAGTAATGAGCAGTTCTTC
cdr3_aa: CASSQDLKTSGSNEQFF

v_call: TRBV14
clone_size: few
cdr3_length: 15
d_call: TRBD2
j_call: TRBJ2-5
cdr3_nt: TGTGCCAGCAGCCCGGGACTAGCGGGAGTAGAGACCCAGTACTTC
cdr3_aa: CASSPGLAGVETQYF

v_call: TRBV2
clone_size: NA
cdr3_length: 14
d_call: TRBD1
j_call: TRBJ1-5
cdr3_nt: TGTGCCAGCAGCAGGGACAGGGGCGATCAGCCCCAGCATTTT
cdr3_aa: CASSRDRGDQPQHF

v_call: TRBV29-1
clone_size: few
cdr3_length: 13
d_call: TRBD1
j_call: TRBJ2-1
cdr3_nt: TGCAGCTTCTATGGGACAGGGAGAAATGAGCAGTTCTTC
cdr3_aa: CSFYGTGRNEQFF

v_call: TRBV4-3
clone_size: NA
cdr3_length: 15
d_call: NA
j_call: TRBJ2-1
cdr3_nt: TGCGCCAGCAGCCAACTACCGGGGTCCTACAATGAGCAGTTCTTC
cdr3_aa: CASSQLPGSYNEQFF

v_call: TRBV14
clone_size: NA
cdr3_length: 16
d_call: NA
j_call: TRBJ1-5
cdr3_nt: TGTGCCAGCAGCTGGTTACAGGATTATAGCAATCAGCCCCAGCATTTT
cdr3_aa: CASSWLQDYSNQPQHF

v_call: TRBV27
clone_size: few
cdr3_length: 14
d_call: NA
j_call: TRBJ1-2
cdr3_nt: TGTGCCAGCAGCTTATGGGGGGGCGGCTATGGCTACACCTTC
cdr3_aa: CASSLWGGGYGYTF

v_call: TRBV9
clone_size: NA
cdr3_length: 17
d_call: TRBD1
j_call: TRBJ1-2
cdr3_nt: TGTGCCAGCAGCGTAGGTGGGGGGCAGGGGGCGATCCGGGGCTACACCTTC
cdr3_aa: CASSVGGGQGAIRGYTF

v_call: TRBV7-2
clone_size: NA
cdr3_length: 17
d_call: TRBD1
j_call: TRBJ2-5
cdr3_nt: TGTGCCAGCAGCTTAGAGCCAGGGGGCGGCTGGAGGGAGACCCAGTACTTC
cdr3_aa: CASSLEPGGGWRETQYF

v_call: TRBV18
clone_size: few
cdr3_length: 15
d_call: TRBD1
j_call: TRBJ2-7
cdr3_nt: TGTGCCAGCTCACCAGGACAGGGATTCTCCTACGAGCAGTACTTC
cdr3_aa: CASSPGQGFSYEQYF

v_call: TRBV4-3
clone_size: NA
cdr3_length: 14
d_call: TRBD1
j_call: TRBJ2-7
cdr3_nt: TGCGCCAGCAGCCAAGCCGGGACAGGGGTCGAGCAGTACTTC
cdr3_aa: CASSQAGTGVEQYF

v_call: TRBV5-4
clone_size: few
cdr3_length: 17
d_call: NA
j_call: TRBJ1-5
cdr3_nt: TGTGCCAGCAGCTTGCGTCCCAGGACAGATTTCAATCAGCCCCAGCATTTT
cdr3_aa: CASSLRPRTDFNQPQHF

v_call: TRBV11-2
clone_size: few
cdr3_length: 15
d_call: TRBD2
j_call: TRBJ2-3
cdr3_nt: TGTGCCAGCAGCTCCTTGACTAGCGGGAGGGATACGCAGTATTTT
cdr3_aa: CASSSLTSGRDTQYF

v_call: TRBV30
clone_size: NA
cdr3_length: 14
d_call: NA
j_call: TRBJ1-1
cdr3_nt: TGTGCCTGGACAGCGGGGGTCATGAACACTGAAGCTTTCTTT
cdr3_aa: CAWTAGVMNTEAFF

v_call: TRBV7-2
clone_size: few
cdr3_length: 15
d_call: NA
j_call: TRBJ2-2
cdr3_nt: TGTGCCAGCAGCTTATTGCCCCGGGGCACCGGGGAGCTGTTTTTT
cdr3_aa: CASSLLPRGTGELFF

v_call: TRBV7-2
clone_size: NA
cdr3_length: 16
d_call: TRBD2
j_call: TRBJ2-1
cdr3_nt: TGTGCCAGCAGCAGTAGAGGGAGGGAGTCGTACAATGAGCAGTTCTTC
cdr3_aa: CASSSRGRESYNEQFF

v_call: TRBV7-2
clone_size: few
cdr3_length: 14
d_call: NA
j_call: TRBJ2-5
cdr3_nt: TGTGCCAGCAGCTTAGGGGGCTGGCAAGAGACCCAGTACTTC
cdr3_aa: CASSLGGWQETQYF

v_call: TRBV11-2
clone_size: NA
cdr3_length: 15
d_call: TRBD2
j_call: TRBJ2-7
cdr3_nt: TGTGCCAGCAGCTTAACTAGCGGGACATCCTACGAGCAGTACTTC
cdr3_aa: CASSLTSGTSYEQYF

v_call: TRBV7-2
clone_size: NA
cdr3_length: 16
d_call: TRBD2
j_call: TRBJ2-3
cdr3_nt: TGTGCCAGCAGCGCTGGACTAGCGGGAGGTGGAGATACGCAGTATTTT
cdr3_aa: CASSAGLAGGGDTQYF

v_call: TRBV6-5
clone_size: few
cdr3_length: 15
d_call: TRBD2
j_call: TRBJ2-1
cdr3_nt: TGTGCCAGCAGTTACGGGAGGGCCTTGGGTAATGAGCAGTTCTTC
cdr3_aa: CASSYGRALGNEQFF

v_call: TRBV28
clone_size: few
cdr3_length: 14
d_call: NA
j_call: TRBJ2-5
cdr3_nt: TGTGCCAGCAGTCGAGTTTCGGGGGGCGAGACCCAGTACTTC
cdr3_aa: CASSRVSGGETQYF

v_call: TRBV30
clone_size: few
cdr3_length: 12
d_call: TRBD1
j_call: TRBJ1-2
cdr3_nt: TGTGCCTGGGGGACAGGGGGCTATGGCTACACCTTC
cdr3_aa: CAWGTGGYGYTF

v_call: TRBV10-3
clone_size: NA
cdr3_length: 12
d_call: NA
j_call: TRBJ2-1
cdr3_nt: TGTGCCATCAGTGAAGAGGTCAATGAGCAGTTCTTC
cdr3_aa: CAISEEVNEQFF

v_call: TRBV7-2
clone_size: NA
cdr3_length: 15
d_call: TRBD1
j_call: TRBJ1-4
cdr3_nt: TGTGCCAGCAGCAGGACAGGGGGCGCCGTCGAAAAACTGTTTTTT
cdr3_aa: CASSRTGGAVEKLFF

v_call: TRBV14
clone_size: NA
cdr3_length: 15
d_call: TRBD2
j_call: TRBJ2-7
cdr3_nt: TGTGCCAGCAGCCGGATTGGCGGGAGGTCCTACGAGCAGTACTTC
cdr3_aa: CASSRIGGRSYEQYF

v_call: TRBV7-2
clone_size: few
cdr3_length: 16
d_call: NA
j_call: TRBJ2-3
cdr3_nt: TGTGCCAGCAGCTTAAGGCTCCCCGTAGCAACAGATACGCAGTATTTT
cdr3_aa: CASSLRLPVATDTQYF

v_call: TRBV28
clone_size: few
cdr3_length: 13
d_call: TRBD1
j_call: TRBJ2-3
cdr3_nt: TGTGCCAGCACAGGGGGCTTCACAGATACGCAGTATTTT
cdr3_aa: CASTGGFTDTQYF

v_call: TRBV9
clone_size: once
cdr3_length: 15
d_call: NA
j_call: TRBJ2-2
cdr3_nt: TGTGCCAGCAGCATAGGTGTCGCGAACACCGGGGAGCTGTTTTTT
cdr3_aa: CASSIGVANTGELFF

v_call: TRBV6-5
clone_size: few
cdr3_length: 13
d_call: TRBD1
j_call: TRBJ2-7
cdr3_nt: TGTGCCAGCAGTAACAGGGGGCCGGGGGAGCAGTACTTC
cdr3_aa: CASSNRGPGEQYF